The sequence of this T cell receptor beta chain was determined in a study of cytomegalovirus exposure and HLA in healthy donors (dated 2017 in TCRdb). Background on the whole study: In an earlier analysis of about 560 of the donors, roughly 300 Gb of sequence data and approximately 100 million unique TCR beta sequences from 150 million to 200 million T cells were reported. An early release covering 550 to 700 HLA-typed donors comprised roughly 300 gigabases of sequencing data and 85 million or so unique TCR sequences. Among the approximately 430 genotyped donors, roughly 80% belonged to the genetic ancestry cluster associated with self-reported Caucasian donors. The study aimed to test whether cataloging public T cell receptors could reveal signatures of past pathogen exposure. The study profiled the T cell repertoires of some 610 subjects by immunosequencing and related them to cytomegalovirus serostatus. Besides the first cohort of 500 to 700 subjects, a separate validation cohort made up of 120 different subjects was used. High-throughput TCR immunosequencing, statistical association of individual TCRs with disease status, and machine learning were combined to predict cytomegalovirus infection status. In a later analysis, previously published TCR beta repertoires from 670 or so donors were re-analyzed and high-resolution HLA genotyping was added so that TCR occurrence patterns could be studied. In the later analysis, no new phenotypic data were used to find candidate immune exposures; instead, reliance was placed on TCR beta sequences and their occurrence across donors. To decide whether each TCR beta V gene segment behaved as functional or pseudogenic, an earlier analysis of approximately 620 of the donors relied on high-throughput TCR beta sequencing. Donor age, sex, ethnicity and CMV serostatus were collected together with the repertoire data. A later genetic analysis took genome-wide SNP genotypes for 398 of the 666 donors and used that subset as a discovery cohort. Every discovery cohort repertoire had been produced on one sequencing platform. HLA typing included class I and class II loci at four-digit resolution. The number of donors typed differed by locus, with 629-630 for A, B, C, DRB1 and DQB1, more than 500 for DQA1, approximately 570 for DPA1, and some 470 for DPB1. Roughly 5 DR-DQ haplotypes were handled as single units for association and clustering because linkage in the cohort was strong. Across some 400 genotyped donors of the cohort, an average of about 200,000 unique TCR beta nucleotide sequences per donor were sequenced, and 15% to 20% of those sequences were non-productive. Study-level results and caveats: In both the original and validation cohorts, the classifier was reported to diagnose cytomegalovirus status with high specificity and sensitivity. A total of 164 TCR beta chains were listed by the study as associated with cytomegalovirus. In a later analysis, most CMV-associated TCR beta chains were found to appear HLA-restricted, with HLA associations seemingly driven largely by CMV exposure. When HLA alleles, especially DR and DQ, strongly co-occurred, TCR associations were difficult to assign to individual alleles. A later analysis found that TCR association rates varied across HLA loci, with DRB1 alleles showing the most associated TCRs and HLA-C alleles the fewest. The authors suggested that the approach could potentially be extended to other disease states and immunological phenotypes. In an earlier analysis of some 550 of the donors, most TCR beta V segments were observed in productive rearrangements about 90% or about 30% of the time, broadly matching IMGT annotations. V-gene and J-gene trimming of TCR beta chains was associated with a missense DCLRE1C variant in a later genetic analysis, and the association was replicated in an independent cohort. The presence/absence analyses assumed that sequencing depth was roughly uniform across donors, and that assumption may not be true. Correlated functional status among segregating V segments might be attributable to linkage disequilibrium, but an unknown experimental factor could not be ruled out. Most TCR sequences were seen in very few donors, while some public TCRs were found in many individuals. In vitro tests confirmed that a few of the cytomegalovirus-associated TCR beta chains recognize cytomegalovirus antigens. Around 16 rarely observed V segments, including chromosome 9 orphons, were excluded from the earlier analysis of several hundred of the donors because counts were too low. Several of the top co-occurrence clusters appeared to be linked to parvovirus B19, influenza, CMV and Epstein-Barr virus, according to a later analysis. In a later analysis, 15,000 to 20,000 TCR beta sequences were associated with specific HLA alleles at a false discovery rate of 0.05. Because HLA typing was unavailable for some donors at each locus, only the typed subset was used in association tests. CMV serostatus was the only immune exposure information available for the cohort. A further reported finding was that TCR beta sequences accurately predicted the HLA-A and HLA-B alleles for most subjects in the first cohort. A later genetic analysis reported fewer N-insertions in productive TCRs among donors in an Asian-associated ancestry cluster than the roughly 650-donor mean. A later analysis found that HLA-associated TCR beta chains were more clonally expanded and had lower generation probabilities than equally common non-associated chains. The 87-base-pair reads could not distinguish some IMGT-functional V segments, including TRBV6-2 and TRBV6-3, so those segments were excluded. Only TCR beta chains were sequenced in this cohort, and the absence of alpha or paired-chain data limited detectable features. A group of highly shared sequence variants was considered likely to be a technical artifact of the sequencing pipeline.

The germline V gene (reference sequence) supplies CDR1 MNHEY and CDR2 SMNVEV. From its cysteine to its phenylalanine, the CDR3 spans 19 amino acids. Only CDR3 DNA is held: 57 bases, read in frame from base 1. After removal of 5 bases from V and 0 bases from J, the junction retains 15 bases not matched to a gene. To prepare the library, the immunoSEQ multiplex PCR assay was applied. A mixture of 60 forward primers for TCR Vbeta segments and 13 reverse primers for TCR Jbeta segments was used in the multiplex PCR. A multiplex PCR assay on genomic DNA amplified the CDR3 region of rearranged TCR beta genes. The Illumina HiSeq System was used to sequence the amplified TCR beta libraries as 87-base-pair reads. Processing in the source paper ran as follows. In a later analysis, tens of millions of unique TCR beta chains were counted across the roughly 700 repertoires, and about 10 million of these chains were shared by at least two donors. Raw reads were error-corrected and collapsed into unique sequences by a nearest-neighbor algorithm in which closely related sequences were merged to remove PCR and sequencing errors. CDR3 sequences were aligned to IMGT reference sequences to assign V, D and J gene segments. For a sequence to be retained, a match of at least six nucleotides to both a V gene segment and a J gene segment was required. Rearrangements were classified as productive when the CDR3 lacked stop codons and remained in frame with V and J, and all other rearrangements were classified as non-productive. Following IMGT convention, CDR3 was defined as the stretch from the second conserved V-encoded cysteine to the conserved J-encoded phenylalanine. The earlier analysis of about 620 of the donors excluded sequences that lacked an unambiguous match to a single V gene segment. An earlier analysis of just under 600 of the donors called V segments functional above 56.7% productive rearrangements and segregating when the between-donor standard deviation exceeded 5%. To diagnose cytomegalovirus status from the catalog of TCR beta chain sequences, a statistical classification framework was built. In a later analysis, V and J genes were assigned by comparing TCR nucleotide sequences against IMGT/GENE-DB human TR gene sequences. In a later analysis, CDR3 sequences and most-parsimonious VDJ recombination scenarios were assigned using the TCRdist pipeline. In a later analysis, every TCR beta chain was defined by the combination of its CDR3 amino acid sequence and its V-gene family, and reads without a unique V-gene family were dropped. As a way to deal with suspected cross-contamination and a sequencing artifact, a later analysis dropped roughly 600 nucleotide sequences that were highly shared and had low generation probability. In a later analysis, a clonal expansion index for each public chain was calculated from normalized within-repertoire ranks of inferred template counts. In a later analysis, generation probabilities were computed using a VDJ recombination model fitted to out-of-frame rearrangements, and the results were checked against IGoR. A later analysis scored TCR-TCR, TCR-HLA and TCR-CMV co-occurrence with hypergeometric tests, applying a repertoire-size bias correction to TCR pairs. A later analysis estimated false discovery rates by permuting HLA or CMV assignments 20 times. In a later analysis, co-occurring TCRs were grouped with DBSCAN, and TCRdist sequence similarity was added when clustering was performed within HLA-allele-positive subsets. Repertoires with fewer than 30,000 or more than 120,000 public chains, plus five repertoires with anomalous nucleotide sharing, were excluded from co-occurrence clustering. Held by TCRdb, this immuneACCESS table contains in-frame sequences only and omits some clones. Under half of the omission traces to an unresolved V gene where checked; the cause of the rest is unknown. The V and J calls and clone size come from that table; D and trimming were worked out from the DNA. In this sample the table shows tens of thousands of clones, over 70% of which occur a single time. The ten largest clones add up to approximately 7.8% of the sample.

Regarding this clone: This clone's antigen is unknown. Per-base quality was not reported, and no clone a single base away is much larger than it.

In total, roughly 670 healthy bone marrow donors made up the cohort. All cohort members were sampled while nominally healthy, although unrecorded immune exposures were likely present. The donor was CMV seropositive and was included in the group of 250 to 350 seropositive cohort members. A peripheral blood sample was collected from each donor, and TCR beta sequencing was performed on peripheral blood mononuclear cells. The Qiagen DNeasy Blood Extraction Kit was used to extract genomic DNA from the blood cell samples. The chain employs TRBV27 and TRBJ1-1; 10 nucleotides in the junction match TRBD1. The material sequenced was PBMCs. The source of this sequence is a man between 60 and 70 years old in good health and CMV-seropositive. CDR3 reads: CASSTGTGDITYMNTEAFF. The DNA is TGTGCCAGCAGTACCGGGACAGGGGATATCACGTACATGAACACTGAAGCTTTCTTT.